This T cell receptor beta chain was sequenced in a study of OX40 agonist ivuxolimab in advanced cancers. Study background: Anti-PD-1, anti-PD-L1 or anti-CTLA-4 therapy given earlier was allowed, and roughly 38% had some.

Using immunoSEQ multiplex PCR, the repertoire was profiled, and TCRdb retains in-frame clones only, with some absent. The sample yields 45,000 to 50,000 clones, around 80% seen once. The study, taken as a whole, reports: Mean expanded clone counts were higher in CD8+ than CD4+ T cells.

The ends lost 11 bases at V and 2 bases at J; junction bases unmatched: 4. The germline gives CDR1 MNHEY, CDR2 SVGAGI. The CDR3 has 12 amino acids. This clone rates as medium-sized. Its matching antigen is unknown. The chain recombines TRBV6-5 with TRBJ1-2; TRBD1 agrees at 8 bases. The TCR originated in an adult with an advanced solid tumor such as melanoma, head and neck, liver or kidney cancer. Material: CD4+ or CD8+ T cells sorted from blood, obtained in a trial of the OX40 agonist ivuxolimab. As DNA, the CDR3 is TGTGCCTCAGGGGGCGCCAACTATGGCTACACCTTC. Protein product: CASGGANYGYTF.